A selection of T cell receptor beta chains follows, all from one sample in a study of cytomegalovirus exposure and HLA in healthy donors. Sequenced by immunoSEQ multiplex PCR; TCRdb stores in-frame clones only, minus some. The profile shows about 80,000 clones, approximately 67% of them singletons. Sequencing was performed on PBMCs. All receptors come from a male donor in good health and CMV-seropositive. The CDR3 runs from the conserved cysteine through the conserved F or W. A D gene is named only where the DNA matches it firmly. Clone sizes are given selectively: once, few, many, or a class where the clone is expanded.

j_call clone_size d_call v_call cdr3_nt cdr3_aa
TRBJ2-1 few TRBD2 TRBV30 TGTGCCTGGAGTGGGACTAGCGGGGGTGAGCAGTTCTTC CAWSGTSGGEQFF
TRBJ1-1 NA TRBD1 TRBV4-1 TGCGCCAGCGGCCAGGGACAGGGAGGATTCACTGAAGCTTTCTTT CASGQGQGGFTEAFF
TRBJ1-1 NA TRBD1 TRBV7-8 TGTGCCAGCAGCTTTGCCCCGGGACAGGGGCTCACTGAAGCTTTCTTT CASSFAPGQGLTEAFF
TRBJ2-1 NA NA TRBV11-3 TGTGCCAGCAGCCTAAAACAGGGAGATGAGCAGTTCTTC CASSLKQGDEQFF
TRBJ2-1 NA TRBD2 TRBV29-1 TGCAGCGCTGTGGGGCCCTTAGCGGGAGGGGACAATGAGCAGTTCTTC CSAVGPLAGGDNEQFF
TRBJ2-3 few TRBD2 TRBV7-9 TGTGCCAGCAGCTTAAACGGCGGGGGGTGGGCTACGCAGTATTTT CASSLNGGGWATQYF
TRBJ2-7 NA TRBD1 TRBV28 TGTGCCAGCCACGGACAGGGGACCGGGGACGAGCAGTACTTC CASHGQGTGDEQYF
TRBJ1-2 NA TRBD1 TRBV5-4 TGTGCCAGCAGCTCCCCGGGACAGGGGGCGCTTGGATATGGCTACACCTTC CASSSPGQGALGYGYTF
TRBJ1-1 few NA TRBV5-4 TGTGCCAGCAGGCCCACACAGGTTGGTATGAACACTGAAGCTTTCTTT CASRPTQVGMNTEAFF
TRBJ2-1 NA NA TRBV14 TGTGCCAGCAGCCAAGACCCTCGGGATGAGCAGTTCTTC CASSQDPRDEQFF
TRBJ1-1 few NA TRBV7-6 TGTGCCAGCAGTGAGGGACAGAACACTGAAGCTTTCTTT CASSEGQNTEAFF
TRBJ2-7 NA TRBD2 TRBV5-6 TGTGCCAGCAGTGGACTAGCGGTTCCCTCCTACGAGCAGTACTTC CASSGLAVPSYEQYF
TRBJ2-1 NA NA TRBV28 TGTGCCAGCAGTTTGAGTAGCAATGAGCAGTTCTTC CASSLSSNEQFF
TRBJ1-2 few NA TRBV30 TGTGCCTGGAGTGACGCTGACTATGGCTACCCCTTC CAWSDADYGYPF
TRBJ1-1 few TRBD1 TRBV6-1 TGTGCCTGCAAGAATCGCGGGACAGGGAACACTGAAGCTTTCTTT CACKNRGTGNTEAFF
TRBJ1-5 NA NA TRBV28 TGTGCCAGCAGTCCTCTGGGACTCTATAGCAATCAGCCCCAGCATTTT CASSPLGLYSNQPQHF
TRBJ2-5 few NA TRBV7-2 TGTGCCAGCAGCCCTACTGGCGGGGAGGAGACCCAGTACTTC CASSPTGGEETQYF
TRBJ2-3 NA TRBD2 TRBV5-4 TGTGCCAGCAGCTTGGGTGGGGGGGTCACAGATACGCAGTATTTT CASSLGGGVTDTQYF
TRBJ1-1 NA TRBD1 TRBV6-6 TGTGCCAGCAGCCCTCGACAGGGGAACACTGAAGCTTTCTTT CASSPRQGNTEAFF
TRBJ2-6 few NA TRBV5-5 TGTGCCAGCAGCCTGGGCGGTTATGGGGCCAACGTCCTGACTTTC CASSLGGYGANVLTF
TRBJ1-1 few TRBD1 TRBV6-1 TGTGCCAGCAGAAACGGTGCAGGGGGGTCGTCTGAAGCTTTCTTT CASRNGAGGSSEAFF
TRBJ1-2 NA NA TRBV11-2 TGTGCCAGCAGCCCGACGGGGGGAGCCAAGTTAATGGATGGCTACACCTTC CASSPTGGAKLMDGYTF
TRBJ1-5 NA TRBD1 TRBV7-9 TGTGCCAGCAGCTTCGGGGACAGGGGGCGGATTAGCAATCAGCCCCAGCATTTT CASSFGDRGRISNQPQHF
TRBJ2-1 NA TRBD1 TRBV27 TGTGCCAGCAGACTACAGGGGAACTACAATGAGCAGTTCTTC CASRLQGNYNEQFF
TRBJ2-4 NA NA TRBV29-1 TGCAGCGTTGAAAGCCTAACCAAAAACATTCAGTACTTC CSVESLTKNIQYF
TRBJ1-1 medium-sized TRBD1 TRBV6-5 TGTGCCAGCAGAAACGGTGCAGGGGGGTCGTCTGAAGCTTTCTTT CASRNGAGGSSEAFF
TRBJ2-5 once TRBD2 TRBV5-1 TGCGCCAGCAGCTTTATTCGACTAGCGGGGGAAGAGACCCAGTACTTC CASSFIRLAGEETQYF
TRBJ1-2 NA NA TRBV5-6 TGTGCCAGCAGCTTAGGAGGGTGGGATGGCTACACCTTC CASSLGGWDGYTF
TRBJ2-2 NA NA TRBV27 TGTGCCAGCAGTCCAAGACCGAGCAGGGTGAACACCGGGGAGCTGTTTTTT CASSPRPSRVNTGELFF
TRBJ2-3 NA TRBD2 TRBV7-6 TGTGCCAGCAGCTCCCAACAGCGGGAGGCAGGAGATACGCAGTATTTT CASSSQQREAGDTQYF
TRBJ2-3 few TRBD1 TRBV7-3 TGTGCCAGCAGCCCCACAGGGGTATACACAGATACGCAGTATTTT CASSPTGVYTDTQYF
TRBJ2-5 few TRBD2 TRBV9 TGTGCCAGCAGCGTTGGGACTAGCGGGATGAGGGAAGAGACCCAGTACTTC CASSVGTSGMREETQYF
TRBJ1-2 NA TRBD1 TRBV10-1 TGCGCCAGCAGAAGACAGGGGCCGCGGCGGGGCTACACCTTC CASRRQGPRRGYTF
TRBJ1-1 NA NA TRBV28 TGTGCCAGCAGTTTTGGGGGGATCGGGACTGAAGCTTTCTTT CASSFGGIGTEAFF
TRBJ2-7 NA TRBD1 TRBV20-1 TGCAGTGCTAGAGACGACAGGGGCGAGTACTTC CSARDDRGEYF
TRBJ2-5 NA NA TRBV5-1 TGCGCCAGCGGCCCCGACAGGCCCCAAGAGACCCAGTACTTC CASGPDRPQETQYF
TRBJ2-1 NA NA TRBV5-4 TGTGCCAGCAGCCGTCGGCTAGCGCACAATGAGCAGTTCTTC CASSRRLAHNEQFF
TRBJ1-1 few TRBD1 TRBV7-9 TGTGCCAGCAGCCGGGGACAGGGACCGTATGCTTTCTTT CASSRGQGPYAFF
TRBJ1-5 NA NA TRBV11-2 TGTGCCAGCAGCTTATCCTCCAATCAGCCCCAGCATTTT CASSLSSNQPQHF
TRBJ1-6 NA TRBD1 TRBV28 TGTGCCAGCAGTCCTGTACCCAACAGGGGGCCCAATTCACCCCTCCACTTT CASSPVPNRGPNSPLHF
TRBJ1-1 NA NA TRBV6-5 TGTGCCAGCAGTTACTCGCCGGGGGGCACTGAAGCTTTCTTT CASSYSPGGTEAFF
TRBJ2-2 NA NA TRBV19 TGTGCCAGTAGTCAAGCCTACGGGGAGCTGTTTTTT CASSQAYGELFF
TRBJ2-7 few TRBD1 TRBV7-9 TGTGCCAGCAGCTTAAGGGACAGGGCGTCCGAGCAGTACTTC CASSLRDRASEQYF
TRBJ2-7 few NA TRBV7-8 TGTGCCAGCAGCTTAGGCCGACTTATTTACGAGCAGTACTTC CASSLGRLIYEQYF
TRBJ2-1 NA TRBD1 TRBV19 TGTGCCAGTAGTGCTAGACAGGGTATGGGACACAATGAGCAGTTCTTC CASSARQGMGHNEQFF
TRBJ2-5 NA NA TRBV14 TGTGCCAGCAGCCTCTCGAGGGAGTGGGAGACCCAGTACTTC CASSLSREWETQYF
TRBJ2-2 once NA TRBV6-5 TGTGCCAGCAAGGACTTTCCGAACACCGGGGAGCTGTTTTTT CASKDFPNTGELFF
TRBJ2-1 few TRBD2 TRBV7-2 TGTGCCAGCAGCATGGGACTAGCGAAAAACAATGAGCAGTTCTTC CASSMGLAKNNEQFF